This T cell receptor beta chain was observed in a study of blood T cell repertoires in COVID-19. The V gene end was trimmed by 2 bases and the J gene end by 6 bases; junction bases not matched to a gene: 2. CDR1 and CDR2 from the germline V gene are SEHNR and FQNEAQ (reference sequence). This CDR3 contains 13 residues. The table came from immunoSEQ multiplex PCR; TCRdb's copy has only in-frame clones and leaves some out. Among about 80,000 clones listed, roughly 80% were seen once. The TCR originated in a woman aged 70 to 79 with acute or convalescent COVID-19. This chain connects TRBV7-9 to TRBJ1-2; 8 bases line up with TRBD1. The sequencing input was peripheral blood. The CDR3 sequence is CASSLQGADGYTF. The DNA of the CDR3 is TGTGCCAGCAGCTTACAGGGGGCGGATGGCTACACCTTC. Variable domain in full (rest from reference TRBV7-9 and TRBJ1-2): DTGVSQNPRHKITKRGQNVTFRCDPISEHNRLYWYRQTLGQGPEFLTYFQNEAQLEKSRLLSDRFSAERPKGSFSTLEIQRTEQGDSAMYLCASSLQGADGYTFGSGTRLTVV.